Following are 27 T cell receptor beta chains from one sample sequenced in a study of blood T cell repertoires in COVID-19. The repertoire was sequenced with immunoSEQ multiplex PCR; TCRdb's copy has only in-frame clones and lacks some. The table includes about 30,000 clones, 80% to 90% detected once. The source material was peripheral blood. The receptors were sampled from a human donor in a cohort sampled during active COVID-19.

The chain couples TRBV4-1 to TRBJ1-1, with D uncertain. The CDR3 extends over 16 amino acids. Germline values: CDR1 MGHRA, CDR2 YSYEKL. Between the trimmed V and J ends, which lost 4 bases and 4 bases, there was a span of 19 bases. Here the CDR3 reads CASSRRSFQRGTEAFF. The CDR3 DNA follows: TGCGCCAGCAGCCGGAGATCCTTCCAGAGAGGCACTGAAGCTTTCTTT.

This chain connects TRBV10-2 to TRBJ2-3; TRBD2 aligns across 7 bases. J gave up 0 bases and V 5 bases, and 5 bases lay outside the gene matches. The CDR3 totals 15 residues. Germline assignment: CDR1 WSHSY and CDR2 SAAADI. The CDR3 region has the DNA TGCGCCAGCAGTTTGACTAGCCCGAGCACAGATACGCAGTATTTT. Its protein product is CASSLTSPSTDTQYF.

The V and J genes are TRBV5-5 and TRBJ2-7, with TRBD2 matching over 14 bases. Trimming at V came to 7 bases and at J to 4 bases, leaving 10 bases not matched to a gene. Germline-derived CDR1 and CDR2 are SGHKS and YYEKEE (reference sequence). The CDR3 runs 16 residues. DNA of the CDR3: TGTGCCAGCTACCGGACTAGCGGGGGGCTCCTATACGAGCAGTACTTC. Residues: CASYRTSGGLLYEQYF.

The V and J genes are TRBV6-1 and TRBJ2-2; 9 bases map to TRBD1. CDR1 and CDR2 (germline): MNHNS, SASEGT. The trim removed 4 bases at V and 4 bases at J, leaving 7 bases unmatched. The CDR3 extends over 16 amino acids. CDR3: CASSAGDRGGTGELFF. For the CDR3, the DNA is TGTGCCAGCAGTGCCGGAGACAGGGGGGGCACCGGGGAGCTGTTTTTT.

The chain couples TRBV23-1 to TRBJ2-2; D uncertain. TRBV23-1 is treated as an ORF (open reading frame) with a function not yet certain. V was shortened by 7 bases and J by 7 bases, with 13 bases between the two germline ends. The CDR3 is 13 residues long. CDR3 in DNA: TGCGCCAGCACTCCAAGACCGGGCGGGGAGCTGTTTTTT. Translating gives CASTPRPGGELFF.

V gene TRBV12-3 or TRBV12-4 combines with J gene TRBJ1-1; maybe TRBD1 (6 bases). With 1 base removed from V and 3 bases from J, the gap between germline ends came to 6 bases. The CDR3 consists of 13 residues. The DNA of the CDR3 is TGTGCCAGCAGTTTAGACAGGGACACTGAAGCTTTCTTT. Amino acids: CASSLDRDTEAFF.

This clone was counted a few times. This CDR3 reads CASSSQGANSPLHF. CDR3 sequence (DNA): TGCGCCAGCAGCTCACAGGGGGCCAATTCACCCCTCCACTTT. The chain uses TRBV5-1 and TRBJ1-6; 9 bases match TRBD1. Germline values: CDR1 SGHRS, CDR2 YFSETQ. This CDR3 has 14 amino acids. J lost 7 bases, V lost 3 bases, and 2 bases had no gene match.

This sequence joins TRBV4-1 and TRBJ1-2; D not certain. The germline V gene has CDR1 MGHRA and CDR2 YSYEKL. CDR3 length: 18 amino acids. V was trimmed by 3 bases and J by 4 bases, leaving 24 bases between them. The CDR3 region has the DNA TGCGCCAGCAGCCAGACCCCCGCGGGTCTTCAGGTGGGCTATGGCTACACCTTC. This sequence encodes CASSQTPAGLQVGYGYTF.

The CDR3 sequence is CASRGHCTDTQYF. For the CDR3, the DNA is TGTGCCAGCAGGGGACACTGCACAGATACGCAGTATTTT. The V call is TRBV21-1, the J call TRBJ2-3; the D segment call TRBD1 is taken from the table without a DNA check. TRBV21-1 has pseudogene status. The CDR3 spans 13 residues.

The chain links TRBV30 to TRBJ2-5; weak D call: TRBD1 (6 bases). Germline assignment: CDR1 GTSNPN and CDR2 SVGIG (reference sequence). With 7 bases removed from V and 2 bases from J, the gap between germline ends came to 14 bases. The CDR3 is made up of 13 amino acids. The CDR3 reads CAFSGALQETQYF. The CDR3 DNA sequence: TGTGCCTTTTCAGGGGCGTTGCAAGAGACCCAGTACTTC. The full variable domain, rest sourced from reference TRBV30 and TRBJ2-5, is SQTIHQWPATLVQPVGSPLSLECTVEGTSNPNLYWYRQAAGRGLQLLFYSVGIGQISSEVPQNLSASRPQDRQFILSSKKLLLSDSGFYLCAFSGALQETQYFGPGTRLLVL.

This clone came up a few times. The chain has TRBV2 and TRBJ1-1, with no clear D. Per the germline V gene, CDR1 is SNHLY and CDR2 is FYNNEI. The CDR3 runs 12 residues. V gave up 8 bases and J gave up 2 bases, with 9 bases separating them. The CDR3 loop is CASENPNTEAFF. DNA for the CDR3: TGTGCCAGCGAGAACCCAAACACTGAAGCTTTCTTT.

This chain links TRBV5-1 with TRBJ2-3; 16 bases align to TRBD2. This CDR3 contains 17 residues. The germline gives CDR1 SGHRS, CDR2 YFSETQ. V trimming: 4 bases; J trimming: 6 bases; junction bases outside the gene matches: 8. CDR3 in DNA: TGCGCCAGCAGCCGGGGACTAGCGGGGGGGCCTGGGGATACGCAGTATTTT. This gives the protein CASSRGLAGGPGDTQYF.

V usage is TRBV4-1 and J usage is TRBJ2-3; 8 bases agree with TRBD1. The CDR3 is made up of 16 amino acids. Trimming took 1 base from V and 1 from J; bases not matched to a gene: 4. CDR1 and CDR2 from the germline V gene are MGHRA and YSYEKL. This CDR3 is CASSQVLDRGTDTQYF. The DNA of the CDR3 is TGCGCCAGCAGCCAAGTATTGGACAGGGGCACAGATACGCAGTATTTT.

In this sample, this clone turned up once. This chain's CDR3 is CASSLATGPGNEQYF. The CDR3, as DNA: TGTGCCAGCAGCTTAGCTACAGGGCCGGGGAACGAGCAGTACTTC. The chain joins TRBV7-6 to TRBJ2-7; D might be TRBD1 (6 bases). The CDR3 runs to 15 residues. Per the germline V gene, CDR1 is SGHVS and CDR2 is FNYEAQ. V lost 0 bases, J lost 5 bases, and 14 bases lay in between.

This chain connects TRBV12-3 or TRBV12-4 to TRBJ1-1; D not resolved. CDR3 length: 13 residues. The V gene lost 1 base and the J gene lost 4 bases, with 7 bases spanning the gap. The CDR3 nucleotides are TGTGCCAGCAGTTTAGGTGGCGGCACTGAAGCTTTCTTT. This encodes CASSLGGGTEAFF.

This chain uses TRBV24-1 with TRBJ2-7; D unresolved. The CDR3 spans 12 residues. The V gene's germline CDR1 is KGHDR and CDR2 SFDVKD. V was cut by 6 bases and J by 0 bases, with 5 bases left in between. CDR3 residues: CATSQSSYEQYF. CDR3 DNA: TGTGCCACCAGTCAATCCTCCTACGAGCAGTACTTC.

V is TRBV10-2 and J is TRBJ2-7; 8 bases are a match to TRBD2. V was clipped by 7 bases and J by 1 base; unmatched bases: 9. Germline loops: CDR1 WSHSY, CDR2 SAAADI. This CDR3 has 15 amino acids. The CDR3 loop is CASTEAGVRSYEQYF. CDR3 sequence (DNA): TGCGCCAGCACAGAAGCGGGGGTAAGGTCCTACGAGCAGTACTTC.

The chain couples TRBV11-2 to TRBJ1-2, with no clear D. This CDR3 region has 16 residues. The V end lost 5 bases, the J end lost 2 bases, and 18 bases lay between the germline ends. Germline CDR1 SGHAT, CDR2 FQNNGV. CDR3 DNA: TGTGCCAGCAGCCTTTTTCGCGGGGATTCGAACTATGGCTACACCTTC. Amino acids: CASSLFRGDSNYGYTF.

This clone occurred a few times. The chain carries TRBV27 and TRBJ1-1; TRBD1 matches 9 bases. J gave up 7 bases and V 11 bases, and 5 bases lay outside the gene matches. Germline lookup yields CDR1 MNHEY and CDR2 SMNVEV (reference sequence). This CDR3 comprises 11 residues. DNA of the CDR3: TGTGCCTCGGGACAGGGCATTGAAGCTTTCTTT. Residues: CASGQGIEAFF.

This chain joins TRBV29-1 and TRBJ1-3; TRBD1 might be the D (6 bases). V dropped 1 base and J dropped 2 bases, with 9 bases sitting between them. The V gene's germline CDR1 is SQVTM and CDR2 ANQGSEA. CDR3 length: 14 residues. The DNA for the CDR3 is TGCAGCGTTGAAGTTACAGGGACTGGAAACACCATATATTTT. This encodes CSVEVTGTGNTIYF.

The chain carries TRBV7-3 and TRBJ2-7; maybe TRBD2 (6 bases). This CDR3 is built from 15 residues. Germline lookup yields CDR1 SGHTA and CDR2 FQGTGA. Trimming removed 5 bases from V and 6 bases from J, with 20 bases in between. The CDR3 is CASSRTGTSPSEQYF. CDR3 in DNA: TGTGCCAGCAGCCGCACCGGGACTTCCCCCTCCGAGCAGTACTTC.

CDR3 DNA sequence: TGTGCCAGCAGCTTAGCGCGGACAGGGGGAAATGGCTACACCTTC. It is translated as CASSLARTGGNGYTF. The chain employs TRBV7-8 and TRBJ1-2; 10 bases are a match to TRBD1. This CDR3 contains 15 residues. V dropped 0 bases and J dropped 6; count of bases not matched to a gene: 4. From germline, CDR1 is SGHVS and CDR2 FQNEAQ.

The rearrangement uses TRBV15 and TRBJ1-4, with D possibly being TRBD1 (6 bases). V dropped 5 bases and J dropped 3 bases, with 19 bases sitting between them. The CDR3 contains 17 residues. Germline assignment: CDR1 LNHNV and CDR2 YYDKDF (reference sequence). The CDR3 loop is CATSSEILGGANEKLFF. CDR3 in DNA: TGTGCCACCAGCTCAGAGATCCTAGGGGGGGCTAATGAAAAACTGTTTTTT. Full variable domain (remainder filled in from reference TRBV15 and TRBJ1-4): DAMVIQNPRYQVTQFGKPVTLSCSQTLNHNVMYWYQQKSSQAPKLLFHYYDKDFNNEADTPDNFQSRRPNTSFCFLDIRSPGLGDTAMYLCATSSEILGGANEKLFFGSGTQLSVL.

The V call is TRBV20-1, the J call TRBJ1-2, with 8 bases lining up with TRBD1. Losses at the gene ends were 5 bases for V and 8 bases for J; bases not matched to a gene: 4. The CDR3 extends over 11 amino acids. CDR1 and CDR2 (germline): DFQATT, SNEGSKA (reference sequence). The CDR3 region has the DNA TGCAGTGCTGGGGACAGGTTCGGCTACACCTTC. This translates into CSAGDRFGYTF.

In this sample, this clone turned up a few times. This rearrangement joins TRBV19 to TRBJ1-5, with a possible D match to TRBD1 (5 bases). Germline V gene sequence: CDR1 LNHDA, CDR2 SQIVND (reference sequence). CDR3 length: 16 residues. V shed 6 bases and J shed 7 bases, with 22 bases lying between them. The CDR3 nucleotides are TGTGCCAGTAGGGGGGGAGAAAACGGGAGGTTCCAGCCCCAGCATTTT. It translates to CASRGGENGRFQPQHF. The full variable domain, with the rest looked up from reference TRBV19 and TRBJ1-5, is DGGITQSPKYLFRKEGQNVTLSCEQNLNHDAMYWYRQDPGQGLRLIYYSQIVNDFQKGDIAEGYSVSREKKESFPLTVTSAQKNPTAFYLCASRGGENGRFQPQHFGDGTRLSIL.

CDR3 DNA sequence: TGCGCCAGCCGCAACCAGGGGGGCGGCGAGACCCAGTACTTC. The encoded protein is CASRNQGGGETQYF. The rearrangement joins TRBV5-1 to TRBJ2-5; TRBD1 might be the D (7 bases). Trimming took off 7 bases at V and 5 bases at J, with 18 bases between the two ends. This CDR3 has 14 residues. Germline loops: CDR1 SGHRS, CDR2 YFSETQ.

V and J are TRBV2 and TRBJ1-2, with no clear D. Trimming cost V 7 bases and J 8 bases, with 11 bases left between them. CDR1 is SNHLY and CDR2 is FYNNEI in the germline V gene. The CDR3 is 11 amino acids. CDR3 bases: TGTGCCAGCACCCAAAACTTGGGCTACACCTTC. Its protein product is CASTQNLGYTF.